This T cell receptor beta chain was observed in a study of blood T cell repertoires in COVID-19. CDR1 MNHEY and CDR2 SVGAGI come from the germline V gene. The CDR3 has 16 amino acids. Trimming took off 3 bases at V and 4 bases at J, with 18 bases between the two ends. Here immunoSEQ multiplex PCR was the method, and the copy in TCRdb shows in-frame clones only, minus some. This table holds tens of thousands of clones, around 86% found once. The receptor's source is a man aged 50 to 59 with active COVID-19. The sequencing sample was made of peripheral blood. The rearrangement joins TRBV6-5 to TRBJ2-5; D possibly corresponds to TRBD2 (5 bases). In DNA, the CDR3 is TGTGCCAGCAGTTATGGAACGGGTAGAGGGCGAGAGACCCAGTACTTC. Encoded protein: CASSYGTGRGRETQYF.